These 19 T cell receptor beta chains came from one sample sequenced in a study of blood T cell repertoires in COVID-19. Using immunoSEQ multiplex PCR, the repertoire was profiled, and TCRdb retains in-frame clones only, with some absent. The sample shows around 300,000 clones, roughly 88% of them seen only once. Sequenced sample: peripheral blood. The receptors here all came from a woman in her thirties with COVID-19, enrolled during active disease.

The V call is TRBV28, the J call TRBJ1-4, with D uncertain. The V end was cut by 2 bases, the J end by 4 bases, with 5 bases between. This CDR3 comprises 13 residues. From germline, CDR1 is MDHEN and CDR2 SYDVKM. For the CDR3, the DNA is TGTGCCAGCAGTTTAAACTTTAATGAAAAACTGTTTTTT. Its protein product is CASSLNFNEKLFF. Together with reference TRBV28 and TRBJ1-4, the CDR3 gives the full variable domain: DVKVTQSSRYLVKRTGEKVFLECVQDMDHENMFWYRQDPGLGLRLIYFSYDVKMKEKGDIPEGYSVSREKKERFSLILESASTNQTSMYLCASSLNFNEKLFFGSGTQLSVL.

V gene TRBV19 combines with J gene TRBJ1-5, with D perhaps TRBD1 (6 bases). Trimming left V 4 bases short and J 3 bases short, with 13 bases between. Looked up from germline, CDR1 is LNHDA and CDR2 is SQIVND (reference sequence). This CDR3 has 15 amino acids. The CDR3 DNA sequence: TGTGCCAGTAGTACCTCCAGACAGGCCAATCAGCCCCAGCATTTT. This encodes CASSTSRQANQPQHF.

The chain has TRBV29-1 and TRBJ2-1; no reliable D call. This CDR3 contains 13 residues. Germline V gives CDR1 SQVTM, CDR2 ANQGSEA. The germline V and J ends were trimmed by 4 bases and 6 bases, with 13 bases remaining between them. The CDR3 sequence: CSVVGIGTNEQFF. CDR3 in DNA: TGCAGCGTTGTGGGCATAGGCACCAATGAGCAGTTCTTC.

This chain connects TRBV4-1 to TRBJ2-2; unclear D gene. Per germline, CDR1 MGHRA and CDR2 YSYEKL. Between the trimmed V and J ends, which lost 1 base and 6 bases, there was a span of 9 bases. The CDR3 runs to 14 residues. The CDR3 spells CASSQGSGSGELFF. CDR3 in DNA: TGCGCCAGCAGCCAAGGTTCAGGTTCCGGGGAGCTGTTTTTT.

The gene calls are TRBV30 and TRBJ2-1, with D uncertain. Germline assignment: CDR1 GTSNPN and CDR2 SVGIG (reference sequence). This CDR3 comprises 12 residues. V was pared by 2 bases and J by 4 bases, with 6 bases between. As DNA, the CDR3 is TGTGCCTGGAGTCTGAGTTACAATGAGCAGTTCTTC. This codes for CAWSLSYNEQFF.

This chain joins TRBV14 and TRBJ1-2; unclear D gene. V lost 1 base to trimming and J lost 8 bases, with 14 bases between them. The CDR3 is 14 amino acids. Germline lookup yields CDR1 SGHDN and CDR2 FVKESK. The chain's CDR3 is CASSQGAAVWGYTF. CDR3 coding DNA: TGTGCCAGCAGCCAAGGCGCGGCAGTCTGGGGCTACACCTTC. The entire variable domain, with the rest obtained from reference TRBV14 and TRBJ1-2, is as follows: EAGVTQFPSHSVIEKGQTVTLRCDPISGHDNLYWYRRVMGKEIKFLLHFVKESKQDESGMPNNRFLAERTGGTYSTLKVQPAELEDSGVYFCASSQGAAVWGYTFGSGTRLTVV.

V and J are TRBV30 and TRBJ1-2; TRBD1 matches 8 bases. The junction had 8 bases not matched to a gene; V was cut back by 1 base and J by 1 base. From germline, CDR1 is GTSNPN and CDR2 SVGIG (reference sequence). The CDR3 is made up of 16 amino acids. DNA for the CDR3: TGTGCCTGGAGTGGGGCGGACAGGGAGGGTAACTATGGCTACACCTTC. Its protein is CAWSGADREGNYGYTF.

The chain joins TRBV27 to TRBJ2-5, with TRBD1 identical over 8 bases. Per germline, CDR1 MNHEY and CDR2 SMNVEV (reference sequence). The V and J ends lost 4 bases and 2 bases, in that order; junction bases with no gene match: 6. This CDR3 is 15 amino acids long. CDR3 nucleotide sequence: TGTGCCAGCAGTTCGGACAGGGTAGCACAAGAGACCCAGTACTTC. Translating it yields CASSSDRVAQETQYF.

This clone showed up just once. Other DNA sequences of this sample code for an identical CDR3. The CDR3 region is CASSPTGSSNQPQHF. CDR3 bases: TGTGCCAGCAGCCCGACAGGGTCGAGCAATCAGCCCCAGCATTTT. The V and J genes are TRBV9 and TRBJ1-5, with 7 bases aligning to TRBD1. From germline, CDR1 is SGDLS and CDR2 YYNGEE. Unmatched junction bases numbered 5, after V lost 4 bases and J lost 1 base. CDR3 length equals 15 residues.

The rearrangement uses TRBV5-1 and TRBJ1-4; D is ambiguous. The CDR3 has 18 residues. V lost 4 bases and J 2 bases, leaving 21 bases between the germline ends. CDR1 is SGHRS, CDR2 YFSETQ, per germline. The DNA of the CDR3 is TGCGCCAGCAGCCAAAATCCCCAAGCTACCACCACTAATGAAAAACTGTTTTTT. This codes for CASSQNPQATTTNEKLFF. The full variable domain, rest sourced from reference TRBV5-1 and TRBJ1-4, is KAGVTQTPRYLIKTRGQQVTLSCSPISGHRSVSWYQQTPGQGLQFLFEYFSETQRNKGNFPGRFSGRQFSNSRSEMNVSTLELGDSALYLCASSQNPQATTTNEKLFFGSGTQLSVL.

This sequence joins TRBV19 and TRBJ2-1; a possible D gene is TRBD2 (6 bases). Germline CDR1 reads LNHDA; CDR2 reads SQIVND (reference sequence). The germline V and J ends were trimmed by 3 bases and 1 base, with 16 bases remaining between them. This CDR3 comprises 17 residues. The CDR3 DNA reads as TGTGCCAGTAGTATGGAGGGCATCTTCAGTTCCTACAATGAGCAGTTCTTC. Protein sequence: CASSMEGIFSSYNEQFF.

This chain connects TRBV6-6 to TRBJ1-2, with unresolved D. Trimming stripped 3 bases from V and 1 base from J, with 6 bases between. CDR1 MNHNY and CDR2 SVGAGI come from the germline V gene (reference sequence). This CDR3 is 13 amino acids long. CDR3 nucleotides: TGTGCCAGCAGTTATCAGATTAACTATGGCTACACCTTC. Encoded protein: CASSYQINYGYTF.

This clone has a handful of counts. This chain connects TRBV13 to TRBJ1-5, with D possibly being TRBD1 (5 bases). The length of the CDR3 is 14 residues. Germline V gives CDR1 PRHDT, CDR2 FYEKMQ (reference sequence). V dropped 2 bases and J dropped 0 bases, with 5 bases sitting between them. DNA of the CDR3: TGTGCCAGCAGCTTACAGGGTAGCAATCAGCCCCAGCATTTT. Translating gives CASSLQGSNQPQHF.

The gene calls are TRBV15 and TRBJ1-5, with 9 bases lining up with TRBD1. Germline CDR1 and CDR2: LNHNV and YYDKDF (reference sequence). This CDR3 region has 15 residues. The J segment lost 5 bases and the V segment lost 4 bases, leaving 6 bases of the junction unmatched. CDR3 bases: TGTGCCACCAGCACGGACAGGGGAAATTATCAGCCCCAGCATTTT. It encodes CATSTDRGNYQPQHF.

This chain links TRBV15 with TRBJ1-5; perhaps TRBD1 as D (5 bases). The germline gives CDR1 LNHNV, CDR2 YYDKDF (reference sequence). This CDR3 is 15 amino acids long. V was cut by 5 bases and J by 1 base, with 12 bases left in between. CDR3 sequence: CATSPGQGSNQPQHF. DNA of the CDR3: TGTGCCACCAGCCCAGGGCAGGGCAGCAATCAGCCCCAGCATTTT.

Comment on this clone: Other DNA sequences in the same sample also yield this CDR3. The V call is TRBV19, the J call TRBJ1-2; TRBD1 matches 7 bases. This CDR3 has 15 residues. V shed 6 bases and J 0 bases; nucleotides not matched to a gene: 7. Germline V lookup: CDR1 LNHDA, CDR2 SQIVND (reference sequence). CDR3 in DNA: TGTGCCAGTAGCCCCGGGACAGACTCTAACTATGGCTACACCTTC. It translates to CASSPGTDSNYGYTF.

This clone has just a few counts. The chain has TRBV3-1 (or the pseudogene TRBV3-2) and TRBJ2-5, with 9 bases lining up with TRBD2. The CDR3 totals 21 residues. J lost 4 bases, V lost 4 bases, and 25 bases had no gene match. Looked up from germline, CDR1 is LGHDT and CDR2 is YNNKEL (reference sequence). DNA of the CDR3: TGTGCCAGCAGCCGTCAGGGCGGGAGGGTTTTGTTATCGTTGCATATAGAGACCCAGTACTTC. Its translation: CASSRQGGRVLLSLHIETQYF.

The J gene is TRBJ2-3, the V gene TRBV11-1; TRBD2 might be the D (6 bases). V shed 5 bases and J shed 3 bases, with 15 bases lying between them. The length of the CDR3 is 15 residues. From germline, CDR1 is SGHAT and CDR2 FQDESV (reference sequence). The CDR3 reads CASSLASVETDTQYF. As DNA, the CDR3 is TGTGCCAGCAGCCTCGCTAGCGTAGAAACAGATACGCAGTATTTT.

This rearrangement joins TRBV27 to TRBJ2-1; 13 bases agree with TRBD2. CDR1 is MNHEY, CDR2 SMNVEV, per germline (reference sequence). CDR3 length: 14 residues. Trimming removed 6 bases from V and 9 bases from J; junction bases left unmatched: 5. DNA of the CDR3: TGTGCCAGCAGCACGACTAGCGGGAGGACTGAGCAGTTCTTC. Translating it yields CASSTTSGRTEQFF.